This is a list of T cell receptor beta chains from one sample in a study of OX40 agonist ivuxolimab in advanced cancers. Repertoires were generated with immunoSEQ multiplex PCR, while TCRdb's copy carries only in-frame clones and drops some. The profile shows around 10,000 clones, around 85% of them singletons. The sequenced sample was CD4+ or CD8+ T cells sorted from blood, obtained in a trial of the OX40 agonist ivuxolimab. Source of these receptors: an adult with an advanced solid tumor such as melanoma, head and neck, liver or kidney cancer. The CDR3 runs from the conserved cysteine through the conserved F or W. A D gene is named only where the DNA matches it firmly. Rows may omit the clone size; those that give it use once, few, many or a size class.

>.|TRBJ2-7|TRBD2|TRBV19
TGTGCCAGTAGAGCTAGCGGGGGGAACTACGAGCAGTACTTC
CASRASGGNYEQYF
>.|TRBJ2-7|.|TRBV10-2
TGCGCCAGCAGTGAGTCACAAAACTACGAGCAGTACTTC
CASSESQNYEQYF
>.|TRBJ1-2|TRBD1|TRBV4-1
TGCGCCAGCAGCCAAGGCGGACAGGGGGTAGGAGCTAACTATGGCTACACCTTC
CASSQGGQGVGANYGYTF
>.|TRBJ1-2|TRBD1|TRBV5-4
TGTGCCAGCAGCTTGGATGGGACAGTCTATGGCTACACCTTC
CASSLDGTVYGYTF
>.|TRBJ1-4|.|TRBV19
TGTGCCAGTAGTATAGATGTGGGGACTAATGAAAAACTGTTTTTT
CASSIDVGTNEKLFF
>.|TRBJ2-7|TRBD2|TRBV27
TGTGCCAGCAGCCCGGGGGGTCTTGAGCAGTACTTC
CASSPGGLEQYF
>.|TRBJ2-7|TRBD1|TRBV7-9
TGTGCCAGCAGCACAGGACAGGGATTAAGCTCCTACGAGCAGTACTTC
CASSTGQGLSSYEQYF
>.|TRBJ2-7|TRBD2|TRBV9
TGTGCCAGCAGCGTTAGTGGGACTAGCGATAACGAGCAGTACTTC
CASSVSGTSDNEQYF
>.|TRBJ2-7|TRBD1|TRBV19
TGTGCCAGTAGTATGACAGGGGGGAGCTACGAGCAGTACTTC
CASSMTGGSYEQYF
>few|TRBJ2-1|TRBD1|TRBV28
TGTGCCAGCAGTTCCGCCCAGGGGGCCTATGAGCAGTTCTTC
CASSSAQGAYEQFF
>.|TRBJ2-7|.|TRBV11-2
TGTGCCAGCAGCTTAGATGTGAGGCGAGTCTCCTACGAGCAGTACTTC
CASSLDVRRVSYEQYF
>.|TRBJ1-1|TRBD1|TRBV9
TGTGCCAGCAGCGTGGGTCAGGGGGGAAACACTGAAGCTTTCTTT
CASSVGQGGNTEAFF
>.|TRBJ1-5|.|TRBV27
TGTGCCAGCAGCACGACGGACAATCAGCCCCAGCATTTT
CASSTTDNQPQHF
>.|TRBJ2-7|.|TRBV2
TGTGCCAGCAGTGAAATGAGGGAGCAGTACTTC
CASSEMREQYF
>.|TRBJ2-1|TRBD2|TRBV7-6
TGTGCCAGCAGTTCACTAGCGGGGCACAATGAGCAGTTCTTC
CASSSLAGHNEQFF
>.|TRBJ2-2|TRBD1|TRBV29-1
TGCAGCGTGACCGGGACAGGGGGCCTGAACACCGGGGAGCTGTTTTTT
CSVTGTGGLNTGELFF
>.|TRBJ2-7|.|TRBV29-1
TGCAGCGTTGGTGGAGGCCTATCCTACGAGCAGTACTTC
CSVGGGLSYEQYF
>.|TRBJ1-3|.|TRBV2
TGTGCCAGCAGTGTTAGGCCCTCTGGAAACACCATATATTTT
CASSVRPSGNTIYF
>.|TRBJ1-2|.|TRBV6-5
TGTGCCAGCTTCCCCGACTTAGGCTATGGCTACACCTTC
CASFPDLGYGYTF
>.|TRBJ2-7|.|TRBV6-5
TGTGCCAGCAGTCTCGGACTGGCAAGCTCCTACGAGCAGTACTTC
CASSLGLASSYEQYF